The 7 T cell receptor beta chains listed next were all sequenced from one sample in a study of blood T cell repertoires in COVID-19. Generated by immunoSEQ multiplex PCR, the TCRdb table keeps only in-frame clones and is missing some. The sample carries roughly 66,000 clones, 90% to 95% recorded once. Material: peripheral blood. Receptor source: a human donor in a cohort sampled during active COVID-19.

The chain links TRBV18 to TRBJ1-6; D uncertain. Germline CDR1 KGHSH, CDR2 LQKENI. V lost 6 bases and J 6 bases, leaving 15 bases between the germline ends. The CDR3 sequence is 15 residues long. CDR3: CASSTTEILNSPLHF. As DNA, the CDR3 is TGTGCCAGCTCTACCACAGAGATTCTTAATTCACCCCTCCACTTT.

V is TRBV5-4 and J is TRBJ2-7; D is ambiguous. The V end was cut by 0 bases, the J end by 2 bases, with 9 bases between. This CDR3 contains 14 residues. In germline, CDR1 is SGHNT, CDR2 YYREEE (reference sequence). For the CDR3, the DNA is TGTGCCAGCAGCTTGGTGGGCGTTACCTACGAGCAGTACTTC. This codes for CASSLVGVTYEQYF.

The genes are TRBV11-3 and TRBJ2-2; D is perhaps TRBD1 (5 bases). V shed 3 bases and J shed 0 bases, with 5 bases lying between them. CDR3 length: 14 amino acids. Germline CDR1 and CDR2: SGHNT and YENEEA. CDR3 DNA: TGTGCCAGCAGCTTGGACACGAACACCGGGGAGCTGTTTTTT. Translated: CASSLDTNTGELFF.

The chain joins TRBV5-4 to TRBJ2-7; TRBD2 agrees at 7 bases. The V and J ends lost 0 bases and 3 bases, in that order; junction bases with no gene match: 9. The germline gives CDR1 SGHNT, CDR2 YYREEE (reference sequence). The length of the CDR3 is 16 residues. This CDR3 reads CASSLAYISGGYEQYF. In DNA form, the CDR3 reads TGTGCCAGCAGCTTGGCCTACATATCGGGGGGCTACGAGCAGTACTTC.

This chain joins TRBV7-2 and TRBJ1-3; TRBD1 agrees at 8 bases. J was trimmed by 1 base and V by 2 bases; bases with no gene match: 7. Germline values: CDR1 SGHTA, CDR2 FQGNSA. The CDR3 is made up of 17 amino acids. The DNA of the CDR3 is TGTGCCAGCAGCTTACTTCCCCAGGGGGCATCTGGAAACACCATATATTTT. Its protein product is CASSLLPQGASGNTIYF.

There are a few counts of this clone. The chain uses TRBV7-9 and TRBJ2-7, with D tentatively TRBD2 (6 bases). V lost 5 bases to trimming and J lost 2 bases, with 19 bases between them. Germline-derived CDR1 and CDR2 are SEHNR and FQNEAQ (reference sequence). The CDR3 contains 16 residues. The CDR3 sequence: CASSPTQDGGTYEQYF. In DNA, the CDR3 is TGTGCCAGCAGCCCGACCCAGGATGGCGGGACCTACGAGCAGTACTTC.

This chain joins TRBV4-3 and TRBJ2-5; 11 bases fit TRBD2. There are 19 residues in the CDR3. Losses at the gene ends were 0 bases for V and 0 bases for J; bases not matched to a gene: 9. CDR1 LGHNA and CDR2 YSLEER come from the germline V gene. The CDR3: CASSQDRVAGGGNQETQYF. The CDR3 DNA reads TGCGCCAGCAGCCAAGATCGGGTAGCGGGAGGGGGGAACCAAGAGACCCAGTACTTC.